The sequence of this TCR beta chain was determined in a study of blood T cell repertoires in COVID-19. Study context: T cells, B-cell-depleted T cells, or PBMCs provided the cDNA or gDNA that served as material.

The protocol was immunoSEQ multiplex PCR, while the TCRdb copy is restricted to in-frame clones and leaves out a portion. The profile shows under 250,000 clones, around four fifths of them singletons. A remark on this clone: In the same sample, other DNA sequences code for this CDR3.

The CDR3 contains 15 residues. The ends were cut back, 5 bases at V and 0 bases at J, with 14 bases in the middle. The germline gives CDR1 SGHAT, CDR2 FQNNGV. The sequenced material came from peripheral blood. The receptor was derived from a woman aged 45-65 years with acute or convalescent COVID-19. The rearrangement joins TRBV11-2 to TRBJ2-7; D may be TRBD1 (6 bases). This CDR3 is CASSERQVSSYEQYF. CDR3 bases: TGTGCCAGCAGCGAACGACAGGTGAGCTCCTACGAGCAGTACTTC.